The 26 T cell receptor beta chains reported below all come from one sample, sequenced in a study of shared clonotypes between healthy human individuals. Profiled with immunoSEQ multiplex PCR; TCRdb holds only in-frame clones, not every one. The sample holds about 770,000 clones, 55% to 80% seen once. The material sequenced was memory CD4+ T cells sorted from blood. This sample's subset: CD45RA-negative fraction. These receptors all come from a woman between 25 and 40 years old in good health.

This clone was counted a few times. The genes are TRBV10-1 and TRBJ2-7; 9 nucleotides align to TRBD1. The CDR3 length is 16 residues. V lost 7 bases and J lost 6; bases outside the gene matches: 16. Germline V CDR1 and CDR2: WNHNN, SYGVQD (reference sequence). The CDR3 sequence is CASTPGTGKHPLEQYF. The CDR3 DNA is TGCGCCAGCACGCCCGGGACAGGGAAACATCCTCTCGAGCAGTACTTC.

The J gene is TRBJ1-2, the V gene TRBV18, with a possible D match to TRBD1 (6 bases). V was cut by 3 bases and J by 6 bases, with 23 bases left in between. The CDR3 contains 17 residues. Germline CDR1 is KGHSH and CDR2 is LQKENI. For the CDR3, the DNA is TGTGCCAGCTCACCGGAAACAGGGTCCCCCACCTCTAATGGCTACACCTTC. It translates to CASSPETGSPTSNGYTF. The full variable domain, in which reference TRBV18 and TRBJ1-2 provide the parts outside the CDR3, is NAGVMQNPRHLVRRRGQEARLRCSPMKGHSHVYWYRQLPEEGLKFMVYLQKENIIDESGMPKERFSAEFPKEGPSILRIQQVVRGDSAAYFCASSPETGSPTSNGYTFGSGTRLTVV.

This clone was observed once. This chain uses TRBV5-5 with TRBJ2-2; D is possibly TRBD2 (6 bases). V lost 7 bases to trimming and J lost 0 bases, with 13 bases between them. Germline V lookup: CDR1 SGHKS, CDR2 YYEKEE (reference sequence). The CDR3 spans 15 residues. The CDR3 coding sequence is TGTGCCAGCCGGCGGGACGTCGCGAACACCGGGGAGCTGTTTTTT. It codes for CASRRDVANTGELFF. The variable domain in full, completed from reference TRBV5-5 and TRBJ2-2, reads DAGVTQSPTHLIKTRGQQVTLRCSPISGHKSVSWYQQVLGQGPQFIFQYYEKEERGRGNFPDRFSARQFPNYSSELNVNALLLGDSALYLCASRRDVANTGELFFGEGSRLTVL.

This clone was recorded only once. This chain links TRBV4-1 with TRBJ1-4; 7 nucleotides agree with TRBD1. The junction had 16 bases not matched to a gene; V was cut back by 4 bases and J by 8 bases. The CDR3 totals 17 residues. The germline CDR1 and CDR2 sequences are MGHRA and YSYEKL. CDR3 nucleotide sequence: TGCGCCAGCAGCCCCGTCCAGGGGGGGGCAGGGAACGAAAAACTGTTTTTT. It yields the protein CASSPVQGGAGNEKLFF.

CDR3 protein: CASSPSRTDPNQPQHF. CDR3 nucleotides: TGTGCCAGCTCACCAAGCCGGACGGACCCTAATCAGCCCCAGCATTTT. The chain employs TRBV18 and TRBJ1-5; D unclear. Deletions cut 2 bases from V and 4 bases from J, with 15 bases between. The CDR3 runs 16 residues. CDR1 is KGHSH and CDR2 is LQKENI in the germline V gene. Full variable domain (missing parts from reference TRBV18 and TRBJ1-5): NAGVMQNPRHLVRRRGQEARLRCSPMKGHSHVYWYRQLPEEGLKFMVYLQKENIIDESGMPKERFSAEFPKEGPSILRIQQVVRGDSAAYFCASSPSRTDPNQPQHFGDGTRLSIL.

This sequence joins TRBV4-2 and TRBJ2-6, with 11 bases matching TRBD1. The germline V gene has CDR1 LGHNA and CDR2 YNFKEQ. The CDR3 runs 19 residues. Trimming took 5 bases from V and 1 from J; bases not matched to a gene: 10. The DNA for the CDR3 is TGTGCCAGCAGCTTACATCCGGGACAGGGGGGATCTGGGGCCAACGTCCTGACTTTC. This sequence encodes CASSLHPGQGGSGANVLTF.

The chain recombines TRBV4-2 with TRBJ2-7; 10 nucleotides line up with TRBD2. J was trimmed by 4 bases and V by 0 bases; bases with no gene match: 6. Per the germline V gene, CDR1 is LGHNA and CDR2 is YNFKEQ. The CDR3 has 16 residues. The CDR3 protein is CASSQEAGTSAYEQYF. The CDR3, as DNA: TGTGCCAGCAGCCAAGAAGCCGGGACTAGCGCGTACGAGCAGTACTTC.

The genes are TRBV28 and TRBJ2-2; 9 bases map to TRBD1. This CDR3 is built from 20 residues. CDR1 is MDHEN, CDR2 SYDVKM, per germline. The ends lost 7 bases at V and 2 bases at J; junction bases unmatched: 20. The CDR3 is CASTLSNLRTGEFNTGELFF. CDR3 coding DNA: TGTGCCAGCACTCTCTCAAACCTACGGACAGGGGAGTTTAACACCGGGGAGCTGTTTTTT.

The V call is TRBV11-2, the J call TRBJ2-3; the D is unclear. The CDR3 has 15 residues. V was clipped by 2 bases and J by 0 bases, with 9 bases between them. The germline CDR1 and CDR2 sequences are SGHAT and FQNNGV. The CDR3 DNA reads TGTGCCAGCAGCTTATATTACACTAGCACAGATACGCAGTATTTT. Translation: CASSLYYTSTDTQYF.

The CDR3 is CASNKRVSLNEQFF. The CDR3 DNA reads TGTGCCAGTAATAAGCGGGTGTCACTCAATGAGCAGTTCTTC. The gene calls are TRBV19 and TRBJ2-1, with TRBD2 as a possible D gene (6 bases). This CDR3 contains 14 residues. V gave up 7 bases and J gave up 6 bases, with 16 bases separating them. From germline, CDR1 is LNHDA and CDR2 SQIVND (reference sequence).

This clone was found a few times. The chain links TRBV2 to TRBJ2-7; 9 positions agree with TRBD1. CDR3 length: 14 amino acids. J was trimmed by 2 bases and V by 6 bases; bases with no gene match: 5. Germline values: CDR1 SNHLY, CDR2 FYNNEI. The CDR3 loop reads CASRTGTGPYEQYF. The CDR3 nucleotides are TGTGCCAGCAGGACCGGGACAGGGCCCTACGAGCAGTACTTC.

The chain employs TRBV5-1 and TRBJ1-1, with TRBD1 matching 7 bases. CDR3 size: 12 residues. Germline V gives CDR1 SGHRS, CDR2 YFSETQ. Trimming took 1 base from V and 8 from J; bases not matched to a gene: 2. The CDR3 DNA is TGCGCCAGCAGCTTGCTCAGGGGGGAAGCTTTCTTT. This gives the protein CASSLLRGEAFF.

This rearrangement joins TRBV10-2 to TRBJ1-2, with 10 bases fitting TRBD1. With 6 bases clipped from V and 4 bases from J, the junction kept 11 bases outside the gene matches. Germline CDR1 WSHSY, CDR2 SAAADI. The CDR3 is 16 amino acids. Here the CDR3 reads CASSGSSGQGIYGYTF. CDR3 sequence (DNA): TGCGCCAGCAGCGGTTCATCGGGACAGGGGATCTATGGCTACACCTTC.

The chain links TRBV7-9 to TRBJ1-2, with D perhaps TRBD1 (5 bases). V lost 4 bases, J lost 4 bases, and 19 bases lay in between. The CDR3 is 16 amino acids. In germline, CDR1 is SEHNR, CDR2 FQNEAQ (reference sequence). The chain's CDR3 is CASSSDGGPSGYGYTF. CDR3 sequence (DNA): TGTGCCAGCAGCTCGGATGGGGGACCTTCGGGCTATGGCTACACCTTC.

The gene calls are TRBV7-3 and TRBJ2-5, with D possibly called TRBD1 or TRBD2 (5 bases each). V was pared by 4 bases and J by 5 bases, with 14 bases between. This CDR3 has 14 amino acids. Germline V gene data show CDR1 as SGHTA and CDR2 as FQGTGA. This chain's CDR3 is CASSSGASGETQYF. CDR3 in DNA: TGTGCCAGCAGCTCCGGGGCCTCCGGGGAGACCCAGTACTTC.

This clone was counted once. The chain recombines TRBV19 with TRBJ2-2; no reliable D call. V was pared by 6 bases and J by 6 bases, with 8 bases between. Germline V gene data show CDR1 as LNHDA and CDR2 as SQIVND (reference sequence). CDR3 length equals 12 residues. CDR3 coding DNA: TGTGCCAGTAGGATGCTAGCCGGGGAGCTGTTTTTT. Translation: CASRMLAGELFF.

The V gene is TRBV7-6, the J gene TRBJ2-5; D may be TRBD1 or TRBD2 (5 bases each). Trimming left V 4 bases short and J 6 bases short, with 24 bases between. The V gene's germline CDR1 is SGHVS and CDR2 FNYEAQ. This CDR3 contains 17 residues. The CDR3 spells CASSSPWGSGLVKTQYF. The DNA for the CDR3 is TGTGCCAGCAGCTCCCCCTGGGGGTCGGGGTTGGTGAAGACCCAGTACTTC.

V gene TRBV11-2 combines with J gene TRBJ2-3; D is ambiguous. CDR1 is SGHAT, CDR2 FQNNGV, per germline. CDR3 length equals 11 residues. V lost 7 bases and J 6 bases, leaving 8 bases between the germline ends. The CDR3 here is CASNRWDTQYF. The CDR3 DNA is TGTGCCAGCAACCGGTGGGATACGCAGTATTTT. Combining the CDR3 with reference TRBV11-2 and TRBJ2-3 gives the whole variable domain EAGVAQSPRYKIIEKRQSVAFWCNPISGHATLYWYQQILGQGPKLLIQFQNNGVVDDSQLPKDRFSAERLKGVDSTLKIQPAKLEDSAVYLCASNRWDTQYFGPGTRLTVL.

V gene TRBV28 combines with J gene TRBJ1-1; D is unresolved. CDR1 and CDR2 (germline): MDHEN, SYDVKM. V lost 4 bases to trimming and J lost 9 bases, with 18 bases between them. CDR3 length equals 14 residues. In DNA, the CDR3 is TGTGCCAGCAGTTCCCGAGGGCCATTATTGCAAGCTTTCTTT. Translating gives CASSSRGPLLQAFF.

This clone was seen a few times. The CDR3 protein is CASSSGQGALTGELFF. CDR3 DNA: TGCGCCAGCAGCTCGGGACAGGGGGCGCTTACCGGGGAGCTGTTTTTT. The V call is TRBV5-1, the J call TRBJ2-2, with TRBD1 matching over 12 bases. The CDR3 has 16 residues. Germline CDR1 and CDR2: SGHRS and YFSETQ. V dropped 3 bases and J dropped 5; count of bases not matched to a gene: 5.

The genes are TRBV28 and TRBJ2-1, with 12 nucleotides matching TRBD1. V lost 3 bases, J lost 1 base, and 10 bases stayed unmatched. This CDR3 comprises 19 residues. Germline assignment: CDR1 MDHEN and CDR2 SYDVKM. This CDR3 is CASSFPGQGALGSYNEQFF. The CDR3 bases are TGTGCCAGCAGTTTCCCGGGACAGGGGGCCTTGGGTTCCTACAATGAGCAGTTCTTC.

The rearrangement joins TRBV7-2 to TRBJ2-7, with D unresolved. Germline V lookup: CDR1 SGHTA, CDR2 FQGNSA. V lost 5 bases to trimming and J lost 2 bases, with 16 bases between them. The CDR3 is 15 amino acids. CDR3 sequence reads: CASSLQDLPAYEQYF. CDR3 nucleotide sequence: TGTGCCAGCAGCCTCCAGGACCTTCCCGCCTACGAGCAGTACTTC.

The rearrangement links TRBV19 to TRBJ1-5; D gene uncertain. V was clipped by 1 base and J by 7 bases, with 2 bases between them. CDR1 LNHDA and CDR2 SQIVND come from the germline V gene (reference sequence). This CDR3 is 11 amino acids long. CDR3 coding DNA: TGTGCCAGTAGTATAGGACAGCCCCAGCATTTT. This sequence encodes CASSIGQPQHF.

This clone came up a few times. The V and J genes are TRBV10-3 and TRBJ2-3, with 7 bases lining up with TRBD2. The length of the CDR3 is 19 residues. Germline CDR1 ENHRY, CDR2 SYGVKD. Germline trimming cut 2 bases from V and 0 bases from J; bases unmatched to any gene: 14. The CDR3 is CAISEAGDNLKYSTDTQYF. The CDR3 nucleotides read TGTGCCATCAGTGAGGCGGGAGATAACCTCAAATACAGCACAGATACGCAGTATTTT.

This chain joins TRBV2 and TRBJ2-5; D call uncertain. This CDR3 spans 12 amino acids. V lost 8 bases, J lost 0 bases, and 7 bases lay in between. Germline values: CDR1 SNHLY, CDR2 FYNNEI. The CDR3 DNA reads as TGTGCCAGCGGGGAATACCAAGAGACCCAGTACTTC. Residues: CASGEYQETQYF.

The chain carries TRBV2 and TRBJ2-1, with D unresolved. This CDR3 has 12 residues. Trimming stripped 8 bases from V and 6 bases from J, with 11 bases between. Germline loops: CDR1 SNHLY, CDR2 FYNNEI. For the CDR3, the DNA is TGTGCCAGCGGTAGTCAAACCAATGAGCAGTTCTTC. Translation gives CASGSQTNEQFF.